A selection of T cell receptor beta chains follows, all from one sample in a study of shared clonotypes between healthy human individuals. Sequencing used immunoSEQ multiplex PCR; TCRdb keeps in-frame clones, though not all of them. The repertoire includes some 1 million clones, about 77% of them detected once, and about 1.5% sits in the top ten. Sequenced material: memory CD4+ T cells sorted from blood. The receptors stem from a man younger than 30 in good health. CDR3s include the opening cysteine and the closing phenylalanine or tryptophan. Fields, in order: V gene, clone size, D gene, J gene, CDR3 DNA, CDR3 protein. A D gene is named only where the DNA matches it firmly. Rows may omit the clone size; those that give it use once, few, many or a size class.

TRBV9,-,-,TRBJ2-6,TGTGCCAGCAGCGTCCAATCTGGGGCCAACGTCCTGACTTTC,CASSVQSGANVLTF
TRBV27,few,-,TRBJ2-7,TGTGCCAGCAGTTCCTCATCGCTGGGCGGTCAGGGGCCTACCTACGAGCAGTACTTC,CASSSSSLGGQGPTYEQYF
TRBV7-8,few,-,TRBJ2-7,TGTGCCAGCAGCTTAGAGGTCAGGGTGGGCGAGCAGTACTTC,CASSLEVRVGEQYF
TRBV5-1,-,TRBD1,TRBJ1-1,TGCGCCAGCACCATGGGGACAGGGTGGATGAACACTGAAGCTTTCTTT,CASTMGTGWMNTEAFF
TRBV6-1,-,TRBD1,TRBJ1-6,TGTGCCAGCAGTGTACGGACAGGGGGGAATTCACCCCTCCACTTT,CASSVRTGGNSPLHF
TRBV19,few,TRBD1,TRBJ1-3,TGTGCCAGCCAAAGACAGGGTTCTGGAAACACCATATATTTT,CASQRQGSGNTIYF
TRBV5-1,-,TRBD2,TRBJ2-5,TGCGCCAGCACCTCCAATAGCGGGGTTCAAGAGACCCAGTACTTC,CASTSNSGVQETQYF
TRBV6-6,-,TRBD2,TRBJ2-7,TGTGCCAGCAAAGAAGTAGCGGGAGGCCACTACGAGCAGTACTTC,CASKEVAGGHYEQYF
TRBV28,-,-,TRBJ1-4,TGTGCCAGCAGCCGTCGACTGGCAACTAATGAAAAACTGTTTTTT,CASSRRLATNEKLFF
TRBV28,-,-,TRBJ2-7,TGTGCCAGCGGAGGACCCACCTACGAGCAGTACTTC,CASGGPTYEQYF
TRBV4-2,-,-,TRBJ1-1,TGTGCCAGCAGCCAAGGGCAAATGAACACTGAAGCTTTCTTT,CASSQGQMNTEAFF
TRBV4-3,-,TRBD1,TRBJ1-2,TGCGCCAGCAGCCAAGTCGAGGGGGCGAATGGCTACACCTTC,CASSQVEGANGYTF
TRBV9,once,-,TRBJ1-2,TGTGCCAGCAGCGTAGCTGGCGGAATCTCCTATGGCTACACCTTC,CASSVAGGISYGYTF
TRBV19,few,-,TRBJ1-4,TGTGCCAGTAGTATTGGACGGGAAAAACTGTTTTTT,CASSIGREKLFF
TRBV5-8,-,-,TRBJ2-1,TGTGCCAGCAGCTTCCGCCGGGGATTCGGCGATGAGCAGTTCTTC,CASSFRRGFGDEQFF
TRBV25-1,-,TRBD1,TRBJ1-4,TGTGCCAGCAGTGCCTGGACAGGGGATAATGAAAAACTGTTTTTT,CASSAWTGDNEKLFF
TRBV4-1,-,TRBD2,TRBJ2-1,TGCGCCAGCAGCCATATGACTAGCGGGAGAAGTGAGCAGTTCTTC,CASSHMTSGRSEQFF
TRBV11-3,once,TRBD1,TRBJ1-1,TGTGCCAGCAGCCCGGGACAGCAGAACACTGAAGCTTTCTTT,CASSPGQQNTEAFF
TRBV2,-,-,TRBJ2-1,TGTGCCAGCAGTGAAGGAGGGGCGGACGTGGGGCAGTTCTTC,CASSEGGADVGQFF
TRBV7-9,-,-,TRBJ1-5,TGTGCCAGCAGCTCGGAAGGGGGGGCAAATCAGCCCCAGCATTTT,CASSSEGGANQPQHF
TRBV7-8,-,-,TRBJ1-1,TGTGCCAGCAGCTCCTTACCGTGGGGAGCTTTCTTT,CASSSLPWGAFF
TRBV6-5,once,TRBD2,TRBJ2-7,TGTGCCAGCAGGGGGGGACTAAGCGTCTACGAGCAGTACTTC,CASRGGLSVYEQYF
TRBV7-2,-,-,TRBJ2-1,TGTGCCAGCAGCTTAATGACGGACTACAATGAGCAGTTCTTC,CASSLMTDYNEQFF
TRBV5-5,-,-,TRBJ2-7,TGTGCCAGCACCAGAGGGAAGTTCAGTTCAGACTACGAGCAGTACTTC,CASTRGKFSSDYEQYF
TRBV6-1,-,TRBD1,TRBJ2-7,TGTGCCAGCAGTGAACGGGCTCTAGGACAGGTTTCTAAGTACGAGCAGTACTTC,CASSERALGQVSKYEQYF
TRBV5-6,-,TRBD1,TRBJ1-3,TGTGCCAGCAGCCCGACAGGGCGCTCTGGAAACACCATATATTTT,CASSPTGRSGNTIYF
TRBV30,-,-,TRBJ1-3,TGTGCCTGGAGTGTACCCGGGGTGAGAAACACCATATATTTT,CAWSVPGVRNTIYF
TRBV7-2,-,-,TRBJ1-6,TGTGCCAGCAGCTTAGCCGCAAGAGGGGGGGGCCAGGGGACCCTCCACTTT,CASSLAARGGGQGTLHF
TRBV9,-,TRBD2,TRBJ2-2,TGTGCCAGCAGCGACCAATTCGGACTAGCGGAGAACACCGGGGAGCTGTTTTTT,CASSDQFGLAENTGELFF
TRBV5-1,few,TRBD2,TRBJ2-5,TGCGCCAGCAGCTTGGGACTAGCGCTGGGGGAGACCCAGTACTTC,CASSLGLALGETQYF
TRBV4-1,-,TRBD1,TRBJ1-2,TGCGCCAGCAGCCAGATATTCGGACAGGGGATTGGCTACACCTTC,CASSQIFGQGIGYTF
TRBV11-2,-,TRBD2,TRBJ2-7,TGTGCCAGCAGCTTAGGGCGGGGGGTCTACGAGCAGTACTTC,CASSLGRGVYEQYF
TRBV6-5,-,TRBD1,TRBJ1-6,TGTGCCAGCACACGGGGACAGCCAAATTCACCCCTCCACTTT,CASTRGQPNSPLHF
TRBV21-1,-,-,TRBJ1-1,TGTGCCAGCAGCAAAGTAGCCACCCCGCGGCCCCCCCCAGAAGCTTTCTTT,CASSKVATPRPPPEAFF
TRBV25-1,many,TRBD2,TRBJ2-2,TGTGCCAGCAGTGGGCCTAGCGGGATCCCCGGGGAGCTGTTTTTT,CASSGPSGIPGELFF
TRBV30,-,-,TRBJ2-5,TGTGCCTGCTACTTGGGAAAGTACCAAGAGACCCAGTACTTC,CACYLGKYQETQYF
TRBV2,-,-,TRBJ2-1,TGTGCCGGCGGGAACACCGCGGTGGGTGAGCAGTTCTTC,CAGGNTAVGEQFF
TRBV5-1,-,TRBD2,TRBJ2-7,TGCGCCAGCAGCCTGCCAAGCGGGAGCGGCGAGCAGTACTTC,CASSLPSGSGEQYF
TRBV7-9,-,-,TRBJ2-3,TGTGCCAGCAGCTTTGGGCTCGATCCGGGTACGCAGTATTTT,CASSFGLDPGTQYF
TRBV9,-,TRBD1,TRBJ2-2,TGTGCCAGTTCCCGACAGGGGGCGTGGAACACCGGGGAGCTGTTTTTT,CASSRQGAWNTGELFF
TRBV5-5,-,TRBD1,TRBJ1-5,TGTGCCAGCAGCCGGGACAGGGGAGGTCAGCCCCAGCATTTT,CASSRDRGGQPQHF
TRBV19,once,-,TRBJ1-1,TGTGCCAGTAGTATAGAGACACAGGGACCTTCTGGGGACACTGAAGCTTTCTTT,CASSIETQGPSGDTEAFF
TRBV5-1,-,TRBD2,TRBJ2-7,TGCGCCAGCAGCTCGAGCGGGGGGTCCTACGAGCAGTACTTC,CASSSSGGSYEQYF
TRBV2,few,TRBD2,TRBJ2-2,TGTGCCAGCAGTCTGGGGGACTATGGCACCGGGGAGCTGTTTTTT,CASSLGDYGTGELFF
TRBV2,-,-,TRBJ1-2,TGTGCCAGCAGTATAATTGGCCAGGGAGGTGGCTACACCTTC,CASSIIGQGGGYTF
TRBV29-1,few,-,TRBJ2-3,TGCAGCGTCGGGACGGCCGGTACCGATACGCAGTATTTT,CSVGTAGTDTQYF
TRBV5-1,-,TRBD1,TRBJ1-4,TGCGCCAGCAGCTTCGACAGGGGGGGTGAACTGTTTTTT,CASSFDRGGELFF
TRBV30,-,-,TRBJ1-2,TGTGCCTGGAGTGGCATGTGGGGAGCTAACTATGGCTACACCTTC,CAWSGMWGANYGYTF
TRBV5-4,many,TRBD1,TRBJ2-7,TGTGCCAGCAGCCTGACAGGGGCCGCGTTCTCCTACGAGCAGTACTTC,CASSLTGAAFSYEQYF
TRBV6-6,-,-,TRBJ1-1,TGTGCCAGCACCCCCGGCAGGAGTGAAGCTTTCTTT,CASTPGRSEAFF
TRBV11-2,-,TRBD2,TRBJ2-3,TGTGCCAGCAGCTTAGGTAGCGGGAGGGCCCCAGATACGCAGTATTTT,CASSLGSGRAPDTQYF
TRBV5-1,-,TRBD2,TRBJ2-3,TGCGCCAGCAGCTTCGACGGTAGCGGGGGTCTTAGCACAGATACGCAGTATTTT,CASSFDGSGGLSTDTQYF
TRBV6-5,-,TRBD2,TRBJ2-1,TGTGCCAGCAGGATAGCGGGGGGGCCGTTTAATGAGCAGTTCTTC,CASRIAGGPFNEQFF